The T cell receptor (beta chain) under discussion was sequenced for a study of blood T cell repertoires in COVID-19. Study-wide background: The analysed material was cDNA or gDNA that came from T cells, B-cell-depleted T cells, or PBMCs.

V was cut by 7 bases and J by 3 bases, with 12 bases left in between. The CDR3 sequence is 13 residues long. In germline, CDR1 is SQVTM, CDR2 ANQGSEA. Everyone who took part was 18 to 89 years old, and they came from about 25 US areas. Participant-reported clinical history was the basis for cohort assignment. Clones were sequenced by immunoSEQ multiplex PCR, and TCRdb holds only the in-frame ones, with some missing. Among a few hundred thousand clones, around 86% were seen once, and the ten largest hold 3.5% to 4.5%. The sequence derives from a woman between 40 and 55 years old with acute COVID-19. Sequencing was done on a sample of PBMCs or T cells enriched from blood (not recorded which). This chain connects TRBV29-1 to TRBJ1-4; a possible D gene is TRBD1 (5 bases). CDR3 sequence: CSGQGAANEKLFF. The CDR3 coding sequence is TGCAGCGGCCAAGGGGCGGCTAATGAAAAACTGTTTTTT.